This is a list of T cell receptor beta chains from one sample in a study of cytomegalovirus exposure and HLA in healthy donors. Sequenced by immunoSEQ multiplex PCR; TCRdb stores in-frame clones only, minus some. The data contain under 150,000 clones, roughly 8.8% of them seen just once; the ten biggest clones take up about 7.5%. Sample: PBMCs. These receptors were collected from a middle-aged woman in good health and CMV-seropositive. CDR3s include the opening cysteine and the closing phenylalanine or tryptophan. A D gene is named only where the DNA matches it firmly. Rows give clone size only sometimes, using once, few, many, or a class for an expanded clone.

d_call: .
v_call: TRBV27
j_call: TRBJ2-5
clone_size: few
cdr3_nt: TGTGCCAGCACCTCGCTAGACCGCCAAGAGACCCAGTACTTC
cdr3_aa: CASTSLDRQETQYF

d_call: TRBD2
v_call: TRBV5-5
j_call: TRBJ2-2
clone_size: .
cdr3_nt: TGTGCCAGCAGCCTACTAGCGTCTATCGACGCCGGGGAGCTGTTTTTT
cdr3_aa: CASSLLASIDAGELFF

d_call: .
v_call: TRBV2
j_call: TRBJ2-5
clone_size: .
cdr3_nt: TGTGCCAGCAGTGACAGGGGAGAGACCCAGTACTTC
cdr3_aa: CASSDRGETQYF

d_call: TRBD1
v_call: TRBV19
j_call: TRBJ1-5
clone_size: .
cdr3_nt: TGTGCCAGTAGTATACAGCGAGGGACAGGGAATCAGCCCCAGCATTTT
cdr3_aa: CASSIQRGTGNQPQHF

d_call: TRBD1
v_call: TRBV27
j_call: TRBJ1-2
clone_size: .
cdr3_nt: TGTGCCAGCAGTCCGAGGACAGGAGCCTCCTTCTATGGCTACACCTTC
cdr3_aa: CASSPRTGASFYGYTF

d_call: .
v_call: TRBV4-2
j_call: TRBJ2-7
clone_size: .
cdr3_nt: TGTGCCAGCAGCCTTACGCTGGGGGCAAACTACGAGCAGTACTTC
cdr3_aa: CASSLTLGANYEQYF

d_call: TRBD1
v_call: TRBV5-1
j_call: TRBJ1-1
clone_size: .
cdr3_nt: TGCGCCAGCAGCTTGGCGGGACAGCTGAACACTGAAGCTTTCTTT
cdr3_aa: CASSLAGQLNTEAFF

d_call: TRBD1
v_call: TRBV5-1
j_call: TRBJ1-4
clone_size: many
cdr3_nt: TGCGCCAGCAGCTTGGGGACAGGGGGTGAAAAACTGTTTTTT
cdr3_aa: CASSLGTGGEKLFF

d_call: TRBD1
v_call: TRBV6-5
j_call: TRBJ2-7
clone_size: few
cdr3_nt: TGTGCCAGCAGTTCCGACAGGGGGCGAGGATACGAGCAGTACTTC
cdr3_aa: CASSSDRGRGYEQYF

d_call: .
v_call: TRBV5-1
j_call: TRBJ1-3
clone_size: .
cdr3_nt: TGCGCCAGCACCCCGGACAGCTCTGGAAACACCATATATTTT
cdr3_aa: CASTPDSSGNTIYF

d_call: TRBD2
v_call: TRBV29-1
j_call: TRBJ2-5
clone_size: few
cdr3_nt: TGCAGCGTTGAATTGGGGGGGGGAGAGACCCAGTACTTC
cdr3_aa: CSVELGGGETQYF

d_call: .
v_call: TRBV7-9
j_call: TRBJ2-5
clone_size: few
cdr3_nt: TGTGCCAGCAGCTTTCGAAAACAGGATCACGAAGAGACCCAGTACTTC
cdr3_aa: CASSFRKQDHEETQYF

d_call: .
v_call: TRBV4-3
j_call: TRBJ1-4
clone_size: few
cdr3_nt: TGCGCCAGCAGCCAAGATATGCGGGAGGCTAATGAAAAACTGTTTTTT
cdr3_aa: CASSQDMREANEKLFF

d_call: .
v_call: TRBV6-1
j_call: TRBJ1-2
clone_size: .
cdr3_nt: TGTGCCAGCAGTGACCGGGGGGCGGATGGCTACACCTTC
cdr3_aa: CASSDRGADGYTF

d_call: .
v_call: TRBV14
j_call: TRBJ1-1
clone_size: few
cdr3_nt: TGTGCCAGCAGCCAAGATCTTGGGGGGGCGGACACTGAAGCTTTCTTT
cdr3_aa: CASSQDLGGADTEAFF

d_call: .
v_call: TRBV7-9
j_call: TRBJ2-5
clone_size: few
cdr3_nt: TGTGCCAGCAGCTTAGCGGGGGCTGAGACCCAGTACTTC
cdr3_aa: CASSLAGAETQYF

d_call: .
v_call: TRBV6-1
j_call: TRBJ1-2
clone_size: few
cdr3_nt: TGTGCCAGCAGTGTTCAGGGGAACTATGGCTACACCTTC
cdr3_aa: CASSVQGNYGYTF

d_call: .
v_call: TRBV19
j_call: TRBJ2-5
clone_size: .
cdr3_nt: TGTGCCAGTAGTATCTCGGGGGGCAGGGTGGGGGAGACCCAGTACTTC
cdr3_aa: CASSISGGRVGETQYF

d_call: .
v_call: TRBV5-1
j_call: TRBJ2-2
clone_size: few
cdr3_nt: TGCGCCAGCAGCTCAGACGACAGCACCGGGGAGCTGTTTTTT
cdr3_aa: CASSSDDSTGELFF

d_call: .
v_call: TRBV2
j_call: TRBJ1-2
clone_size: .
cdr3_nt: TGTGCCAGCAGGGAGAGTTTCTCTGGCTACACCTTC
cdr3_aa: CASRESFSGYTF

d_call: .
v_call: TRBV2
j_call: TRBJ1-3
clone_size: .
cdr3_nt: TGTGCCAGCAGTGAAACACGAAACACCATATATTTT
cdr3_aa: CASSETRNTIYF

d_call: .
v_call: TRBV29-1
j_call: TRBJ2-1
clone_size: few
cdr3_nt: TGCAGCGTCCCTGGGGGGGGCCGGTCCTACAATGAGCAGTTCTTC
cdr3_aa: CSVPGGGRSYNEQFF

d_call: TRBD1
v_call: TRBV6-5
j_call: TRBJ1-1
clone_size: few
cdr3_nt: TGTGCCAGCAGTCAAGACAGGGTGAACACTGAAGCTTTCTTT
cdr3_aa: CASSQDRVNTEAFF

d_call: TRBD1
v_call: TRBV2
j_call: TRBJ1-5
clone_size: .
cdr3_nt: TGTGCCAGCAGTGAAAGGACAGGGGAAGGCCAGCCCCAGCATTTT
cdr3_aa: CASSERTGEGQPQHF

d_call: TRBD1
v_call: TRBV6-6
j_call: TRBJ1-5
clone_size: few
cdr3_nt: TGTGCCAGCCAGGGACAGTTCAATCAGCCCCAGCATTTT
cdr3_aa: CASQGQFNQPQHF

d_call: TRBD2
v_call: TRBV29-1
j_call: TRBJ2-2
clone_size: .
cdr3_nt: TGCAGCGTTCAGGGACTAGCGGGGGATACCGGGGAGCTGTTTTTT
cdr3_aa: CSVQGLAGDTGELFF

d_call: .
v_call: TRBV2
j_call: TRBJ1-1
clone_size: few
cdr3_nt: TGTGCCAGCAGTGAAGCGAGGGTTTCTGAAGCTTTCTTT
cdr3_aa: CASSEARVSEAFF

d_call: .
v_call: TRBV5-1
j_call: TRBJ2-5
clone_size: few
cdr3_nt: TGCGCCAGCAGACCGACTCCGCTTGAGGAGACCCAGTACTTC
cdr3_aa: CASRPTPLEETQYF

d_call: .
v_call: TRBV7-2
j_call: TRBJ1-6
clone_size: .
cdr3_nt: TGTGCCAGCAGCTCGGACAGTTATAATTCACCCCTCCACTTT
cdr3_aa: CASSSDSYNSPLHF

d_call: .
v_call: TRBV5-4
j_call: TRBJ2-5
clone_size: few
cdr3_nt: TGTGCCAGCAGCTTGTCGGGTCGCCAAGAGACCCAGTACTTC
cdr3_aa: CASSLSGRQETQYF

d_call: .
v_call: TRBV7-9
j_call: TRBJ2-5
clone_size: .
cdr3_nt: TGTGCCAGCAGCTTAGAAGGGGGGGCCGAGACCCAGTACTTC
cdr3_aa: CASSLEGGAETQYF

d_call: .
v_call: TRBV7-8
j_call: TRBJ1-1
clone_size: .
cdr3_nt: TGTGCCAGCAGCTTAGAGATACGGGGCACTGAAGCTTTCTTT
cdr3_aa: CASSLEIRGTEAFF

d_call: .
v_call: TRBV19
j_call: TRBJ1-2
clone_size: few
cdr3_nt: TGTGCCAGTAGTATTTCCACCGGGACTAATATCCACACCTTC
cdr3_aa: CASSISTGTNIHTF

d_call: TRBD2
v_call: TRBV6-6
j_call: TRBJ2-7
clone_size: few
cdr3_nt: TGTGCCAGCAGGGACTTAGCGGGGGGGACCTACGAGCAGTACTTC
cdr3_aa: CASRDLAGGTYEQYF

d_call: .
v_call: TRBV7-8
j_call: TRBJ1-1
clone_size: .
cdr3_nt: TGTGCCAGCAGCCCAGGACTGATGAACACTGAAGCTTTCTTT
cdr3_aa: CASSPGLMNTEAFF

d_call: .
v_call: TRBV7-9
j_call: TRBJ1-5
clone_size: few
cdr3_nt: TGTGCCAGCAGCTTAGCTTCCGGCAGGGGAAGCAATCAGCCCCAGCATTTT
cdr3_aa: CASSLASGRGSNQPQHF

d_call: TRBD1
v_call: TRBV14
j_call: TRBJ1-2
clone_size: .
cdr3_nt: TGTGCCAGCAGCCAAGATCGACAGGGGGGCTATGGCTACACCTTC
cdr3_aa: CASSQDRQGGYGYTF

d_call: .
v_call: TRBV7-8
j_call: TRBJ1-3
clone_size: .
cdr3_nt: TGTGCCAGCAGCTTAGGCGGAGGGGTAGTGGCGTCTGGAAACACCATATATTTT
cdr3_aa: CASSLGGGVVASGNTIYF